This T cell receptor beta chain is drawn from a study of shared clonotypes between healthy human individuals. Study-level findings and limits: Generation probabilities were higher for clonotypes shared across all four sorted-subset donors than for unshared ones.

Generated by immunoSEQ multiplex PCR, the TCRdb table keeps only in-frame clones and is missing some. The sample consists of about 700,000 clones, 92% of them appearing once. This CDR3 spans 14 amino acids. V gave up 4 bases and J gave up 8 bases; unmatched junction bases: 7. The germline V gene encodes CDR1 SGHTA and CDR2 FQGNSA. Only CD45RO-negative cells positively selected for CCR7 counted as naive CD8 cells, so terminally differentiated effector memory CD45RA+ cells were excluded. Donors were healthy HIV-negative adults without recent acute infections or vaccinations. A remark on this clone: The antigen is not known.

Sequenced material: naive CD8+ T cells sorted from blood. The clonotype was recovered from a man aged 25-45 years in good health. The chain uses TRBV7-2 and TRBJ1-2; 10 bases map to TRBD1. The CDR3 sequence: CASSYGTGVAGYTF. For the CDR3, the DNA is TGTGCCAGCAGCTACGGGACAGGGGTGGCGGGCTACACCTTC.